This T cell receptor (beta chain) was captured in a study of blood T cell repertoires in COVID-19. In the study overall: The origin of the acute and convalescent COVID-19 samples was the United States, Italy and Spain. T cells, B-cell-depleted T cells, or PBMCs supplied cDNA or gDNA.

V was clipped by 5 bases and J by 6 bases, with 21 bases between them. Germline V gives CDR1 SNHLY, CDR2 FYNNEI. This CDR3 region has 16 residues. In the study's own analysis: Nucleated cell number was recorded as an estimate derived from reference gene primer amplification. The repertoire was sequenced with immunoSEQ multiplex PCR; TCRdb's copy has only in-frame clones and lacks some. The D gene and trimming were derived from the DNA, and the V and J assignments and clone size from that table. The sample consists of 70,000 to 90,000 clones, about 85% of them appearing once. Specimen: peripheral blood. This TCR derives from a man aged 55 to 69 with acute or convalescent COVID-19. The chain carries TRBV2 and TRBJ2-3; weak D call: TRBD1 (6 bases). CDR3: CASSLDRSSSFDTQYF. The CDR3 DNA reads as TGTGCCAGCAGTCTCGACAGGAGCTCTAGTTTTGATACGCAGTATTTT.